These 9 T cell receptor beta chains were sequenced from one sample in a study of blood T cell repertoires in COVID-19. Generated by immunoSEQ multiplex PCR, the TCRdb table keeps only in-frame clones and is missing some. This repertoire shows over 200,000 clones, roughly 86% found once; its top ten account for less than 15%. Specimen: peripheral blood. Receptors were obtained from a woman in her forties with acute or convalescent COVID-19.

The chain joins TRBV3-1 (or the pseudogene TRBV3-2) to TRBJ2-3, with D maybe TRBD1 (5 bases). CDR1 and CDR2 from the germline V gene are LGHDT and YNNKEL (reference sequence). The CDR3 contains 16 residues. The V end was cut by 3 bases, the J end by 0 bases, with 13 bases between. DNA of the CDR3: TGTGCCAGCAGCCAGCCGACAGCTTCTAGCACAGATACGCAGTATTTT. This codes for CASSQPTASSTDTQYF.

Here the CDR3 reads CASSQGANYGYTF. Written as DNA, the CDR3 is TGTGCCAGCAGTCAGGGGGCTAACTATGGCTACACCTTC. The chain combines TRBV6-5 with TRBJ1-2, with 7 positions matching TRBD1. CDR3 length: 13 amino acids. Germline loops: CDR1 MNHEY, CDR2 SVGAGI. V was pared by 5 bases and J by 0 bases, with 0 bases of the junction left unmatched.

V and J are TRBV6-2 or TRBV6-3 and TRBJ2-2, with TRBD2 matching 14 bases. CDR3 length: 17 amino acids. In germline, CDR1 is MNHEY, CDR2 SVGEGT. V was pared by 0 bases and J by 6 bases, with 3 bases of the junction left unmatched. CDR3 region: CASSYSTSGRGPGELFF. The CDR3, as DNA: TGTGCCAGCAGTTACTCGACTAGCGGGAGGGGACCCGGGGAGCTGTTTTTT.

The chain employs TRBV6-5 and TRBJ2-2; 11 bases agree with TRBD2. The CDR3 extends over 14 amino acids. CDR1 and CDR2 from the germline V gene are MNHEY and SVGAGI. V shed 7 bases and J 4 bases; nucleotides not matched to a gene: 2. CDR3 amino acids: CASKGTSGTGELFF. In DNA, the CDR3 is TGTGCCAGCAAAGGGACTAGCGGCACCGGGGAGCTGTTTTTT.

The chain joins TRBV5-4 to TRBJ2-3, with D uncertain. The CDR3 contains 14 residues. The V gene lost 4 bases and the J gene lost 2 bases, with 11 bases spanning the gap. Germline V gene sequence: CDR1 SGHNT, CDR2 YYREEE (reference sequence). The CDR3, as DNA: TGTGCCAGCAGCCCTGACACGTTCACAGATACGCAGTATTTT. Its protein is CASSPDTFTDTQYF.

This sequence joins TRBV5-4 and TRBJ1-2, with a possible D match to TRBD1 (5 bases). V was shortened by 1 base and J by 6 bases, with 16 bases between the two germline ends. Germline CDR1 SGHNT, CDR2 YYREEE (reference sequence). This CDR3 is 15 amino acids long. CDR3 nucleotide sequence: TGTGCCAGCAGCTTGAACCTTCTGGACATGAATGGCTACACCTTC. As protein: CASSLNLLDMNGYTF.

This rearrangement joins TRBV5-1 to TRBJ1-1; D might be TRBD1 (5 bases). V shed 4 bases and J shed 0 bases, with 7 bases lying between them. CDR1 and CDR2 from the germline V gene are SGHRS and YFSETQ. This CDR3 is built from 13 residues. CDR3 in DNA: TGCGCCAGCAGCCGGGGGTTGAACACTGAAGCTTTCTTT. It encodes CASSRGLNTEAFF.

CDR3 in amino acids: CASSRNPGQGAEGYTF. CDR3 DNA sequence: TGTGCCAGCAGTAGAAATCCGGGACAGGGGGCGGAGGGCTACACCTTC. This chain joins TRBV2 and TRBJ1-2, with 12 positions matching TRBD1. The germline gives CDR1 SNHLY, CDR2 FYNNEI. There are 16 residues in the CDR3. V lost 5 bases, J lost 8 bases, and 12 bases stayed unmatched.

This chain links TRBV24-1 with TRBJ2-7, with D unclear. Germline values: CDR1 KGHDR, CDR2 SFDVKD. With 9 bases removed from V and 5 bases from J, the gap between germline ends came to 4 bases. The CDR3 runs to 9 residues. CDR3 nucleotide sequence: TGTGCCACCCAGGACGAGCAGTACTTC. The encoded protein is CATQDEQYF.